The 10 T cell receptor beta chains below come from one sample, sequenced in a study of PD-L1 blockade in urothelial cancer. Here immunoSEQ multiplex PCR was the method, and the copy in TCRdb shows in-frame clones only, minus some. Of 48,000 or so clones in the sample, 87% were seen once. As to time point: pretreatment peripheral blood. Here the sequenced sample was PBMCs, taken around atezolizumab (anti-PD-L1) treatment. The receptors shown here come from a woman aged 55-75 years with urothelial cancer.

CDR3 nucleotides: TGTGCCAGCAGCTTAGCAGCAGGGGAGACCTACGAGCAGTACTTC. It specifies CASSLAAGETYEQYF. The chain has TRBV7-9 and TRBJ2-7; D is perhaps TRBD1 (6 bases). This CDR3 spans 15 amino acids. Trimming shortened V by 0 bases and J by 2 bases, and 11 bases separated the two germline ends. The V gene's germline CDR1 is SEHNR and CDR2 FQNEAQ (reference sequence).

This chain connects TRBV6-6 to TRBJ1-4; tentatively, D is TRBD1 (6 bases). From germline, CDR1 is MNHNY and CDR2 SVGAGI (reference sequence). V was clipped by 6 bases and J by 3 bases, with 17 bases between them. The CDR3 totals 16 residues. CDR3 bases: TGTGCCAGCAGCCGAGTGGGGGGGCTGGCTAATGAAAAACTGTTTTTT. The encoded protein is CASSRVGGLANEKLFF.

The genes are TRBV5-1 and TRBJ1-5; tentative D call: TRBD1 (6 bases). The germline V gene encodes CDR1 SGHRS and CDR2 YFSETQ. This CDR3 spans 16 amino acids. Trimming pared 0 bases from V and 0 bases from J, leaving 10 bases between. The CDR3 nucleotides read TGCGCCAGCAGCTTGGGGGAGGGGGGTAGCAATCAGCCCCAGCATTTT. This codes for CASSLGEGGSNQPQHF.

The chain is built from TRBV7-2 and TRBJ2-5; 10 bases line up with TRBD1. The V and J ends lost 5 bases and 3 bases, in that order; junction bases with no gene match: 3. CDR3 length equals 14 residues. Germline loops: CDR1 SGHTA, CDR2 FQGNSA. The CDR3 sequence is CASSPGTGEETQYF. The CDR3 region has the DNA TGTGCCAGCAGCCCGGGGACAGGGGAAGAGACCCAGTACTTC.

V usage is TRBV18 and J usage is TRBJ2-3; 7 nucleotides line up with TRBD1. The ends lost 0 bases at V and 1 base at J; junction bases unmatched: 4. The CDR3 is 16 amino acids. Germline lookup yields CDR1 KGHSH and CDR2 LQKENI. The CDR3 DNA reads TGTGCCAGCTCACCACCGACAGGGTGGGGCACAGATACGCAGTATTTT. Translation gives CASSPPTGWGTDTQYF.

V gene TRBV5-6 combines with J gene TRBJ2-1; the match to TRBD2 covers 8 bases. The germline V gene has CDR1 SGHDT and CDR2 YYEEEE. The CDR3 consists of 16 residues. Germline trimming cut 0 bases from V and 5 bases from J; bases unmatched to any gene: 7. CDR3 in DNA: TGTGCCAGCAGCTTGGGCGCAGGCGGGGGGAACAATGAGCAGTTCTTC. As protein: CASSLGAGGGNNEQFF.

In DNA, the CDR3 is TGTGCCAGTCAAGATAGGACAGGCCCTTTGGAGACCCAGTACTTC. Translation: CASQDRTGPLETQYF. The chain links TRBV6-5 to TRBJ2-5; 7 bases match TRBD1. The CDR3 covers 15 residues. The germline CDR1 and CDR2 sequences are MNHEY and SVGAGI. Trimming at V came to 9 bases and at J to 5 bases, leaving 15 bases not matched to a gene.

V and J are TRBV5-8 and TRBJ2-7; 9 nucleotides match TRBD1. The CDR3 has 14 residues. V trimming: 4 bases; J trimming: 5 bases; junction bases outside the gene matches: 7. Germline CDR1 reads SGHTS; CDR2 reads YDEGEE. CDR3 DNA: TGTGCCAGCAGCCTCCCGGGACAGGGCAACGAGCAGTACTTC. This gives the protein CASSLPGQGNEQYF.

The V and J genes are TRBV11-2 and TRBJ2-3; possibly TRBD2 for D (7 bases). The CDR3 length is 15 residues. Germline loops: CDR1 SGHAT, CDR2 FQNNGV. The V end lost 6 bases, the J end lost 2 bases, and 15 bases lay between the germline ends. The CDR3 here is CASSLRGADTDTQYF. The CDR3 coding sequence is TGTGCCAGCAGTCTCCGGGGGGCTGACACAGATACGCAGTATTTT.

The CDR3 DNA sequence: TGTGCCAGCAGCTTGTGGGAGAGCTCCTACGAGCAGTACTTC. This gives the protein CASSLWESSYEQYF. The genes are TRBV7-8 and TRBJ2-7, with D possibly matching TRBD2 (5 bases). Germline CDR1 reads SGHVS; CDR2 reads FQNEAQ. This CDR3 spans 14 amino acids. V dropped 3 bases and J dropped 0 bases, with 9 bases sitting between them. Full variable domain (remainder filled in from reference TRBV7-8 and TRBJ2-7): GAGVSQSPRYKVAKRGQDVALRCDPISGHVSLFWYQQALGQGPEFLTYFQNEAQLDKSGLPSDRFFAERPEGSVSTLKIQRTQQEDSAVYLCASSLWESSYEQYFGPGTRLTVT.